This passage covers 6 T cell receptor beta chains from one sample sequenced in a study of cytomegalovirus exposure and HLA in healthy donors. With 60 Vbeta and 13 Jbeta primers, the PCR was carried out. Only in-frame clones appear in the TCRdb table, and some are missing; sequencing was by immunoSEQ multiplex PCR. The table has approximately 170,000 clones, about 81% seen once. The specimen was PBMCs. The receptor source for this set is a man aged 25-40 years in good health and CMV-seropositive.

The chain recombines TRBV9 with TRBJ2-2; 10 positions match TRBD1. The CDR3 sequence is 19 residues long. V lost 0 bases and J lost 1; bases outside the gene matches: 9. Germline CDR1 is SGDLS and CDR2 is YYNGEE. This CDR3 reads CASSVEKRRDRGNTGELFF. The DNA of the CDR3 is TGTGCCAGCAGCGTAGAAAAGAGGAGGGACAGGGGGAACACCGGGGAGCTGTTTTTT. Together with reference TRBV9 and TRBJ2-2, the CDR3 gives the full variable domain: DSGVTQTPKHLITATGQRVTLRCSPRSGDLSVYWYQQSLDQGLQFLIQYYNGEERAKGNILERFSAQQFPDLHSELNLSSLELGDSALYFCASSVEKRRDRGNTGELFFGEGSRLTVL.

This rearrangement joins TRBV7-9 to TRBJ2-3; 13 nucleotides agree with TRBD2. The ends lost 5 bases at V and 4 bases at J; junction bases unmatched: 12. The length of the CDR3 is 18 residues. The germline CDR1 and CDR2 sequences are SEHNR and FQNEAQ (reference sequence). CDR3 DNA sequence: TGTGCCAGCAGCATAGGGGATGGACTAGCGGGAGCGGCAGATACGCAGTATTTT. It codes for CASSIGDGLAGAADTQYF.

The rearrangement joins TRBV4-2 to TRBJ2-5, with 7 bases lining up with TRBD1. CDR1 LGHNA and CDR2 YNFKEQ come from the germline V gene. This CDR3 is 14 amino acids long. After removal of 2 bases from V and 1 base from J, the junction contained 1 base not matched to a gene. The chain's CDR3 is CASSQRDSQETQYF. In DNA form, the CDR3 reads TGTGCCAGCAGCCAAAGGGACAGCCAAGAGACCCAGTACTTC.

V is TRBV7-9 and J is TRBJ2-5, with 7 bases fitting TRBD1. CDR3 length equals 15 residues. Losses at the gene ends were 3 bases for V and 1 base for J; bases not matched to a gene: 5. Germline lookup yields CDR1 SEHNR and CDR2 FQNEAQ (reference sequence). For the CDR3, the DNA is TGTGCCAGCAGCTTCGAGGACAGGTTCCAAGAGACCCAGTACTTC. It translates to CASSFEDRFQETQYF.

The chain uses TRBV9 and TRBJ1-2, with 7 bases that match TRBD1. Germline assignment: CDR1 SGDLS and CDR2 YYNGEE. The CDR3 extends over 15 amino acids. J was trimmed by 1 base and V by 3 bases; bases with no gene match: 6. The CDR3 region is CASSAQGTVNYGYTF. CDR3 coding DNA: TGTGCCAGCAGCGCCCAAGGGACAGTTAACTATGGCTACACCTTC.

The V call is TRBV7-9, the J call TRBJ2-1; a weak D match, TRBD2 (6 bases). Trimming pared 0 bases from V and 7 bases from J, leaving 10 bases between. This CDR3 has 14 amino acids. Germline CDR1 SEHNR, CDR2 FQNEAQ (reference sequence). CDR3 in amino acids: CASSLAPGRNEQFF. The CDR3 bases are TGTGCCAGCAGCTTAGCGCCAGGGAGGAATGAGCAGTTCTTC.